The sample holds many counts of the clone carrying this T cell receptor (beta chain). This record belongs to a study of CD8 T cells in ankylosing spondylitis. V dropped 5 bases and J dropped 5; count of bases not matched to a gene: 8. CDR1 and CDR2 (germline): MDHEN, SYDVKM. The CDR3 runs 14 residues. By quantitative 5'-RACE with molecular barcodes, the TCR beta libraries were made. Using its own MiXCR run on the 5' RACE reads, TCRdb lists one record per CDR3 protein. In the table there are 150,000 to 200,000 distinct CDR3 sequences, 11% of which are singletons. This sequence was found in a male donor with ankylosing spondylitis or in good health (not recorded which). V is TRBV28 and J is TRBJ2-5; TRBD1 agrees at 7 bases. The sample was blood, either unsorted or a sorted T cell fraction (not recorded which). The CDR3 DNA reads TGTGCCAGCAGTCCCTTAGACAGGGTGGAGACCCAGTACTTC. Translation: CASSPLDRVETQYF.